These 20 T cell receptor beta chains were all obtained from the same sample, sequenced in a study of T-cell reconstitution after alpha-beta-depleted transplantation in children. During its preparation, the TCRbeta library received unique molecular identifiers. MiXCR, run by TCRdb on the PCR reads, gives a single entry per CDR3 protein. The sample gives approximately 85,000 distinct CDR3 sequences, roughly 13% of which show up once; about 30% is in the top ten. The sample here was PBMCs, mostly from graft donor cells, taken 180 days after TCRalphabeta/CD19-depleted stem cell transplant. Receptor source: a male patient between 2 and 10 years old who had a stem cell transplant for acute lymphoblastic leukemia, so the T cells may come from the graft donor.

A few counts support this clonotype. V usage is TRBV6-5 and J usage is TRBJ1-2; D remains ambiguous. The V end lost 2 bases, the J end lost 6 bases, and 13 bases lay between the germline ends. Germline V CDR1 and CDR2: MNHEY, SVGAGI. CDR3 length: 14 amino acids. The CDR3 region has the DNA TGTGCCAGCAGTTACATCCGGGGTGCCGATGGCTACACCTTC. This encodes CASSYIRGADGYTF.

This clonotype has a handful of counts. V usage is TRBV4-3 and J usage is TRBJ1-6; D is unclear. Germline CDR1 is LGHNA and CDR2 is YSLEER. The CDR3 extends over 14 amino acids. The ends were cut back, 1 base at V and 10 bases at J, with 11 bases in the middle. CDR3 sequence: CASSQVPVESPLHF. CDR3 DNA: TGCGCCAGCAGCCAAGTGCCGGTAGAATCACCCCTCCACTTT.

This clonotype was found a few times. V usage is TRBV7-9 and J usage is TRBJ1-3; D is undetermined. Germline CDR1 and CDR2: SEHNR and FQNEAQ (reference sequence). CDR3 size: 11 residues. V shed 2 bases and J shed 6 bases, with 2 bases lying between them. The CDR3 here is CASSLKNTIYF. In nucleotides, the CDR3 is TGTGCCAGCAGCTTAAAAAACACCATATATTTT.

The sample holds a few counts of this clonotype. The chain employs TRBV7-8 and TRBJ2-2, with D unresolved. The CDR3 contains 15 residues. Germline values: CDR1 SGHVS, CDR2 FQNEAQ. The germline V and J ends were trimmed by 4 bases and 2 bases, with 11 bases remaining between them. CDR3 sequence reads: CASSSRRENTGELFF. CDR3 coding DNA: TGTGCCAGCAGCTCCCGGCGAGAAAACACCGGGGAGCTGTTTTTT.

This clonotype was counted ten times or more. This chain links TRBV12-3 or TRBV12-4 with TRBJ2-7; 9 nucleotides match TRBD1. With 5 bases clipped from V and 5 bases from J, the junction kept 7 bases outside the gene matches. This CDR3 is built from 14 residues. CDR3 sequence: CASSQTGGKNEQYF. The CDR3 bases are TGTGCCAGCAGTCAGACAGGGGGAAAAAACGAGCAGTACTTC.

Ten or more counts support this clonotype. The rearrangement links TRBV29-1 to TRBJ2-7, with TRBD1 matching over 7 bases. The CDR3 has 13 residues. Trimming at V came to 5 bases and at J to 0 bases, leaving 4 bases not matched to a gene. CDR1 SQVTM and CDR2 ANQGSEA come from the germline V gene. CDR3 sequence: CSVTGTVSYEQYF. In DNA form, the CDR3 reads TGCAGCGTTACCGGGACAGTCTCCTACGAGCAGTACTTC.

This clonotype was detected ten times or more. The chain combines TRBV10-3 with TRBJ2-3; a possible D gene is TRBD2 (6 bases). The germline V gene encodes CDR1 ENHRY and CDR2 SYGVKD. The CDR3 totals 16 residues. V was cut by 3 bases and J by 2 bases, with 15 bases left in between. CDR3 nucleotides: TGTGCCATCAGTGACCCGGAACGGGACTTCACAGATACGCAGTATTTT. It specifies CAISDPERDFTDTQYF.

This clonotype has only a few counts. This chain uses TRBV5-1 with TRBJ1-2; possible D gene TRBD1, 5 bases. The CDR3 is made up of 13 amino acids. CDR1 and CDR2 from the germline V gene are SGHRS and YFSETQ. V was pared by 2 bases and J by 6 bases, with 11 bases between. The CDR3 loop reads CASSLQAGNGYTF. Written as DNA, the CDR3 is TGCGCCAGCAGCTTACAAGCAGGGAATGGCTACACCTTC.

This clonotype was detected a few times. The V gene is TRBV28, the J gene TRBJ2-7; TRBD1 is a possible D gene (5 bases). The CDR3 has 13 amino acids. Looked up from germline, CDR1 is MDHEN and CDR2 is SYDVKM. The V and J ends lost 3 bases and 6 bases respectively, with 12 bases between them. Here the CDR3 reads CASSFNNQGEQYF. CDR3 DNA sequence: TGTGCCAGCAGTTTTAATAACCAGGGCGAGCAGTACTTC. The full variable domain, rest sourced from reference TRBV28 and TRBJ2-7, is DVKVTQSSRYLVKRTGEKVFLECVQDMDHENMFWYRQDPGLGLRLIYFSYDVKMKEKGDIPEGYSVSREKKERFSLILESASTNQTSMYLCASSFNNQGEQYFGPGTRLTVT.

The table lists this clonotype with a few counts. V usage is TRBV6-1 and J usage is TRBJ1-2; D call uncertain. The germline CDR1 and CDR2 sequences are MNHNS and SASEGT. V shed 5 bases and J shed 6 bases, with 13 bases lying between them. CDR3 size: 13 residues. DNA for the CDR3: TGTGCCAGCAGTCAAAGTGAGAACAATGGCTACACCTTC. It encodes CASSQSENNGYTF.

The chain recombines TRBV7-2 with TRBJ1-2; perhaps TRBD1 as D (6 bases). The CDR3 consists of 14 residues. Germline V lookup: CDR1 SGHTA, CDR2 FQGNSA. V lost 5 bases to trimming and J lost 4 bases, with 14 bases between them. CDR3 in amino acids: CASSPPGHSYGYTF. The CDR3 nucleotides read TGTGCCAGCAGCCCCCCGGGACACAGCTATGGCTACACCTTC.

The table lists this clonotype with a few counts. This CDR3 is CASSLADGLNNTEAFF. The CDR3 coding sequence is TGCGCCAGCAGCTTGGCGGACGGCCTTAATAACACTGAAGCTTTCTTT. V gene TRBV5-1 combines with J gene TRBJ1-1; D not certain. Germline V gives CDR1 SGHRS, CDR2 YFSETQ. Trimming stripped 0 bases from V and 2 bases from J, with 14 bases between. The CDR3 has 16 residues.

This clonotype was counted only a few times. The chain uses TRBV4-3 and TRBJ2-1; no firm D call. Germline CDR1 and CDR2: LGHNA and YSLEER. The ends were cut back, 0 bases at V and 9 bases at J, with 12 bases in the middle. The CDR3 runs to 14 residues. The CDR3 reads CASSQDLLWSEQFF. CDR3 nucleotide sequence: TGCGCCAGCAGCCAAGATCTTCTTTGGAGTGAGCAGTTCTTC.

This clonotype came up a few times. CDR3 sequence: CASRGKVVWVPGELFF. The CDR3 DNA follows: TGTGCCAGCAGAGGAAAGGTGGTATGGGTCCCCGGGGAGCTGTTTTTT. This chain links TRBV28 with TRBJ2-2, with D hard to call. CDR3 length equals 16 residues. Looked up from germline, CDR1 is MDHEN and CDR2 is SYDVKM. V was shortened by 6 bases and J by 6 bases, with 20 bases between the two germline ends.

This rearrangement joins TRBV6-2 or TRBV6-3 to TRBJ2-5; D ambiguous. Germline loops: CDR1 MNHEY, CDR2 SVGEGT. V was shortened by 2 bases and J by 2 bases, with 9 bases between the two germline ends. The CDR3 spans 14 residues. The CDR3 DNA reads TGTGCCAGCAGTTACCCCTACCCACAAGAGACCCAGTACTTC. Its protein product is CASSYPYPQETQYF.

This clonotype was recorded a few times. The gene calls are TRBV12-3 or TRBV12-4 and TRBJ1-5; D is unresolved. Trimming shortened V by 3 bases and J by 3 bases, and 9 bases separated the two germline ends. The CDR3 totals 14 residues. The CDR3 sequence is CASSFKQFNQPQHF. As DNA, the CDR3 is TGTGCCAGCAGTTTCAAGCAGTTCAATCAGCCCCAGCATTTT.

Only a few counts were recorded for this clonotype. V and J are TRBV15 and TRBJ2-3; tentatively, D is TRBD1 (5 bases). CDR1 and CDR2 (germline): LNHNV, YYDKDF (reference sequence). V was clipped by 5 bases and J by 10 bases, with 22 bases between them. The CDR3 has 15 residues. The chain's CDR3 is CATSVSRPPTGAQYF. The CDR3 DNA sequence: TGTGCCACCAGCGTCAGCCGCCCCCCTACAGGCGCGCAGTATTTT.

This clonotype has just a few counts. The CDR3 DNA follows: TGTGCCAGCACCTTAGGAACTGAAGCTTTCTTT. Translating gives CASTLGTEAFF. V gene TRBV12-3 or TRBV12-4 combines with J gene TRBJ1-1, with D unresolved. The CDR3 is 11 residues long. The V end was cut by 7 bases, the J end by 5 bases, with 8 bases between.

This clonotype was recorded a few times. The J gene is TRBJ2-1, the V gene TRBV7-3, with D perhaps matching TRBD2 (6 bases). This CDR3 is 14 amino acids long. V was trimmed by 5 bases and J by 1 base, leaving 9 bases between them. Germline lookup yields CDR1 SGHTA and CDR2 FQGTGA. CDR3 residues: CASSRGGSYNEQFF. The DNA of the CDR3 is TGTGCCAGCAGCCGCGGAGGGTCCTACAATGAGCAGTTCTTC.

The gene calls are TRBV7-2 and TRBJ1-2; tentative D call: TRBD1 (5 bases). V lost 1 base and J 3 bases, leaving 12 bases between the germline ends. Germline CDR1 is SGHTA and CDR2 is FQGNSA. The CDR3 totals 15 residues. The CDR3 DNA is TGTGCCAGCAGCTTAGGGCCCGGGGACTACTATGGCTACACCTTC. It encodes CASSLGPGDYYGYTF.